This T cell receptor beta chain was found in a study of OX40 agonist ivuxolimab in advanced cancers. Study results and caveats: Partial responders at 0.1-3.0 mg/kg showed near-lowest clonal expansion. CD4+ and CD8+ blood T cells expanded clonally by week 6 at 0.1 to 3.0 mg/kg.

Blood samples were obtained at baseline, cycle 4 day 1, and cycle 7 day 1. Remarks on this clone: What it binds is unknown.

The length of the CDR3 is 16 residues. Germline V gene lookup returns CDR1 SGHRS and CDR2 YFSETQ. V was clipped by 0 bases and J by 5 bases, with 15 bases between them. The data were produced by immunoSEQ multiplex PCR, yet TCRdb's version contains in-frame clones alone and is incomplete. The sample lists 55,000 to 75,000 clones; about nine tenths were seen once. The sequencing here drew on CD4+ or CD8+ T cells sorted from blood, taken in a trial of the OX40 agonist ivuxolimab. This receptor was taken from an adult with an advanced solid tumor such as melanoma, head and neck, liver or kidney cancer. The J gene is TRBJ2-1, the V gene TRBV5-1; possible D gene TRBD2, 5 bases. The CDR3 region is CASSLEVGVANNEQFF. The DNA of the CDR3 is TGCGCCAGCAGCTTGGAGGTGGGAGTGGCCAACAATGAGCAGTTCTTC.